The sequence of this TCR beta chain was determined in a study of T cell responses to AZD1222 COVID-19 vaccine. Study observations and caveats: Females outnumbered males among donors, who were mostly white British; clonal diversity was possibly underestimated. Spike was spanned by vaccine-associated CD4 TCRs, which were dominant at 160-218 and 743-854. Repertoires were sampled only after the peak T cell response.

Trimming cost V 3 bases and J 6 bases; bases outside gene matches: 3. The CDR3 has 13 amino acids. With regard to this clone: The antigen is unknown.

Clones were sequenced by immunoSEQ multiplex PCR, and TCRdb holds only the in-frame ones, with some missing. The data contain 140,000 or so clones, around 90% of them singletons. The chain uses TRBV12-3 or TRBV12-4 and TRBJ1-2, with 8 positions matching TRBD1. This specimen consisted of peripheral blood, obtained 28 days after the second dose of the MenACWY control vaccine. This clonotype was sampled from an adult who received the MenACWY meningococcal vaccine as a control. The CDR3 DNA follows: TGTGCCAGCAGTTTCAGGGGGCCCGATGGCTACACCTTC. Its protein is CASSFRGPDGYTF.